Sequencing of this TCR beta chain was carried out in a study of post-analysis software for immune sequencing data. Study context: Relapsing-remitting, secondary progressive and progressive-relapsing forms made up the multiple sclerosis disease courses. Findings and limits, study-wide: Patients carried four or five TRBV segments more frequently than controls did, and TRBV5-6, TRBV5-1 and TRBV20-1 were among them. By F measure, strong co-clustering occurred among samples prepared in the same batch. Multiple sclerosis was associated with a significant reduction in normalized Chao1 diversity relative to controls.

Notes on this clonotype: Its antigen is unknown.

J gave up 4 bases and V 6 bases, and 20 bases lay outside the gene matches. The CDR3 runs to 18 residues. Looked up from germline, CDR1 is MNHNS and CDR2 is SASEGT. Included in the TCR beta cDNA libraries were unique molecular identifiers. There were roughly 0.95 to 10 million T cells, and about 500,000 cDNA molecules came from them. MiXCR, run by TCRdb on the PCR reads, gives a single entry per CDR3 protein. This sample has about 820,000 distinct CDR3 sequences, with approximately 50% found just once. This sequence originates from a girl aged 5-17 years with multiple sclerosis. The specimen sequenced was blood. V is TRBV6-1 and J is TRBJ1-2; 7 positions agree with TRBD1. CDR3 coding DNA: TGTGCCAGCAGATTCCGTCCGTCCGGGACAGTATTATCCTATGGCTACACCTTC. It is translated as CASRFRPSGTVLSYGYTF.